This TCR beta chain was recovered during a study of technical replicates of blood from a few donors. V dropped 1 base and J dropped 2 bases, with 15 bases sitting between them. Per the germline V gene, CDR1 is SGHDN and CDR2 is FVKESK. CDR3 size: 17 residues. The method was immunoSEQ multiplex PCR; TCRdb's version includes in-frame clones alone and lacks a portion of them. This table holds some 91,000 clones, roughly 95% found once. The V gene is TRBV14, the J gene TRBJ1-3; weak D call: TRBD1 (6 bases). The clonotype originates from a human donor in good health. Specimen: T cells isolated from PBMCs. The CDR3 sequence: CASSQAGTYWAGNTIYF. The CDR3 bases are TGTGCCAGCAGCCAAGCTGGGACATACTGGGCTGGAAACACCATATATTTT.